One and the same sample provided the 18 T cell receptor beta chains below, sequenced in a study of blood T cell repertoires in COVID-19. The repertoire was sequenced with immunoSEQ multiplex PCR; TCRdb's copy has only in-frame clones and lacks some. Of 95,000 to 150,000 clones in the sample, approximately 82% are singletons; the top ten hold about 6.3%. Sequencing was done on a sample of peripheral blood. The receptors shown here come from a man older than 75 with active or convalescent COVID-19.

J is TRBJ2-2 and V is TRBV18, with 9 bases lining up with TRBD2. Germline CDR1 KGHSH, CDR2 LQKENI. V trimming: 3 bases; J trimming: 1 base; junction bases outside the gene matches: 6. The CDR3 consists of 17 residues. CDR3 loop: CASSPRGSGGNTGELFF. CDR3 DNA sequence: TGTGCCAGCTCACCCCGTGGTAGCGGGGGGAACACCGGGGAGCTGTTTTTT.

The chain has TRBV10-3 and TRBJ2-7, with 14 bases matching TRBD2. V lost 10 bases, J lost 4 bases, and 6 bases stayed unmatched. Germline-derived CDR1 and CDR2 are ENHRY and SYGVKD. This CDR3 region has 14 residues. This CDR3 reads CATTGLAGAYEQYF. The CDR3 DNA follows: TGTGCCACCACGGGACTAGCGGGGGCTTACGAGCAGTACTTC.

This clone was seen once. The same CDR3 also results from other DNA sequences found in this sample. The chain recombines TRBV18 with TRBJ1-1, with D possibly being TRBD1 (5 bases). V dropped 2 bases and J dropped 4 bases, with 11 bases sitting between them. The CDR3 is made up of 14 amino acids. Germline assignment: CDR1 KGHSH and CDR2 LQKENI. The chain's CDR3 is CASSPGQGGTEAFF. The DNA of the CDR3 is TGTGCCAGCTCACCAGGCCAGGGAGGCACTGAAGCTTTCTTT.

V usage is TRBV4-3 and J usage is TRBJ2-5; the match to TRBD2 covers 12 bases. The CDR3 runs to 16 residues. The germline gives CDR1 LGHNA, CDR2 YSLEER. V lost 2 bases, J lost 5 bases, and 6 bases stayed unmatched. The CDR3 here is CASSQTGLAGTETQYF. DNA for the CDR3: TGCGCCAGCAGCCAAACCGGACTAGCGGGGACTGAGACCCAGTACTTC.

This sequence joins TRBV18 and TRBJ2-3, with D tentatively TRBD2 (5 bases). Germline V gives CDR1 KGHSH, CDR2 LQKENI. The CDR3 loop spans 13 amino acids. V was shortened by 2 bases and J by 5 bases, with 8 bases between the two germline ends. CDR3 in amino acids: CASSPGSQDTQYF. As DNA, the CDR3 is TGTGCCAGCTCACCAGGGAGCCAAGATACGCAGTATTTT.

This chain joins TRBV6-2 or TRBV6-3 and TRBJ1-5, with TRBD1 as a possible D gene (5 bases). The V end lost 5 bases, the J end lost 5 bases, and 22 bases lay between the germline ends. Per the germline V gene, CDR1 is MNHEY and CDR2 is SVGEGT. This CDR3 spans 17 amino acids. The CDR3 reads CASSPGRTLKGDQPQHF. The CDR3 DNA sequence: TGTGCCAGCAGTCCCGGGAGAACCTTAAAAGGGGATCAGCCCCAGCATTTT.

The chain recombines TRBV5-5 with TRBJ1-3, with 7 bases that match TRBD1. Germline CDR1 and CDR2: SGHKS and YYEKEE (reference sequence). This CDR3 has 15 residues. The V gene end was trimmed by 5 bases and the J gene end by 2 bases; junction bases not matched to a gene: 7. In DNA form, the CDR3 reads TGTGCCAGCAGTATTTACGACAGGGCTGGAAACACCATATATTTT. It is translated as CASSIYDRAGNTIYF.

This chain joins TRBV19 and TRBJ1-6; maybe TRBD1 (5 bases). V lost 1 base, J lost 7 bases, and 11 bases lay in between. The CDR3 spans 15 residues. CDR1 is LNHDA, CDR2 SQIVND, per germline (reference sequence). CDR3 in amino acids: CASSIGAGNNSPLHF. In DNA, the CDR3 is TGTGCCAGTAGTATAGGTGCAGGGAACAATTCACCCCTCCACTTT.

V usage is TRBV2 and J usage is TRBJ1-6; D ambiguous. Germline values: CDR1 SNHLY, CDR2 FYNNEI. The V gene lost 5 bases and the J gene lost 7 bases, with 15 bases spanning the gap. The CDR3 runs 15 residues. CDR3 sequence: CASSKSGSPNSPLHF. The CDR3 DNA sequence: TGTGCCAGCAGTAAAAGCGGGAGTCCAAATTCACCCCTCCACTTT. Together with reference TRBV2 and TRBJ1-6, the CDR3 gives the full variable domain: EPEVTQTPSHQVTQMGQEVILRCVPISNHLYFYWYRQILGQKVEFLVSFYNNEISEKSEIFDDQFSVERPDGSNFTLKIRSTKLEDSAMYFCASSKSGSPNSPLHFGNGTRLTVT.

CDR3: CASSLTRNRETQYF. Written as DNA, the CDR3 is TGTGCCAGCAGCTTAACGCGGAATAGAGAGACCCAGTACTTC. The chain recombines TRBV7-9 with TRBJ2-5; unclear D gene. Per the germline V gene, CDR1 is SEHNR and CDR2 is FQNEAQ (reference sequence). The length of the CDR3 is 14 residues. V gave up 2 bases and J gave up 4 bases, with 11 bases separating them.

J is TRBJ1-3 and V is TRBV6-5; D is possibly TRBD1 (6 bases). Germline V CDR1 and CDR2: MNHEY, SVGAGI. V was cut by 6 bases and J by 2 bases, with 14 bases left in between. CDR3 size: 15 residues. CDR3 nucleotide sequence: TGTGCCAGCAGCTCCCGGGGGGGGCCTGGAAACACCATATATTTT. Translation: CASSSRGGPGNTIYF.

The rearrangement uses TRBV19 and TRBJ2-7; TRBD1 agrees at 7 bases. This CDR3 comprises 14 residues. The V gene end was trimmed by 6 bases and the J gene end by 1 base; junction bases not matched to a gene: 6. The germline CDR1 and CDR2 sequences are LNHDA and SQIVND (reference sequence). The DNA for the CDR3 is TGTGCCAGTAGATACAGGGGATCGTCCTACGAGCAGTACTTC. This codes for CASRYRGSSYEQYF.

The chain recombines TRBV30 with TRBJ1-1; weak D call: TRBD1 (5 bases). V dropped 4 bases and J dropped 7 bases, with 16 bases sitting between them. Germline-derived CDR1 and CDR2 are GTSNPN and SVGIG (reference sequence). CDR3 length: 13 amino acids. CDR3 region: CAWMGGATIEAFF. The CDR3 DNA is TGTGCCTGGATGGGTGGGGCGACAATTGAAGCTTTCTTT.

The V call is TRBV7-9, the J call TRBJ1-2; D remains ambiguous. Looked up from germline, CDR1 is SEHNR and CDR2 is FQNEAQ (reference sequence). Trimming removed 0 bases at V and 6 bases at J, with 11 bases between. CDR3 size: 14 residues. The DNA for the CDR3 is TGTGCCAGCAGCTTAGCGCTGACATCAGATGGCTACACCTTC. Protein: CASSLALTSDGYTF.

J is TRBJ1-5 and V is TRBV12-5; 10 nucleotides align to TRBD1. Germline CDR1 LGHNT, CDR2 FRNRAP. Losses at the gene ends were 0 bases for V and 4 bases for J; bases not matched to a gene: 9. The CDR3 loop spans 18 amino acids. CDR3 loop: CASGLVRNRDRGNQPQHF. In DNA, the CDR3 is TGTGCTAGTGGTTTGGTGCGGAACCGGGACAGGGGTAATCAGCCCCAGCATTTT.

This chain uses TRBV6-5 with TRBJ1-1; D is unclear. This CDR3 has 13 amino acids. The V gene lost 4 bases and the J gene lost 5 bases, with 11 bases spanning the gap. Germline V gene sequence: CDR1 MNHEY, CDR2 SVGAGI. The CDR3 region is CASSFFGWTEAFF. CDR3 sequence (DNA): TGTGCCAGCAGTTTTTTCGGTTGGACTGAAGCTTTCTTT.

The J gene is TRBJ1-4, the V gene TRBV7-8; D gene uncertain. The CDR3 has 15 residues. CDR1 is SGHVS, CDR2 FQNEAQ, per germline. With 5 bases removed from V and 1 base from J, the gap between germline ends came to 11 bases. CDR3 coding DNA: TGTGCCAGCAGCACCCGACGGGAAACTAATGAAAAACTGTTTTTT. Encoded protein: CASSTRRETNEKLFF. The variable domain in full, with the rest retrieved from reference TRBV7-8 and TRBJ1-4, is GAGVSQSPRYKVAKRGQDVALRCDPISGHVSLFWYQQALGQGPEFLTYFQNEAQLDKSGLPSDRFFAERPEGSVSTLKIQRTQQEDSAVYLCASSTRRETNEKLFFGSGTQLSVL.

J is TRBJ1-4 and V is TRBV24-1; TRBD1 matches at 9 bases. The CDR3 extends over 13 amino acids. The germline V gene encodes CDR1 KGHDR and CDR2 SFDVKD. V lost 8 bases, J lost 7 bases, and 4 bases stayed unmatched. CDR3 protein: CATIGQGFEKLFF. The CDR3 DNA reads TGTGCCACCATTGGACAGGGGTTTGAAAAACTGTTTTTT.